The present T cell receptor (beta chain) was sequenced within a study of T cells in Graves' hyperthyroidism and ophthalmopathy. At the level of the study: Peripheral blood was acquired at first diagnosis, ahead of any therapy whatsoever.

Researchers barred patients who had uncontrolled infection, other autoimmune disease, pregnancy or lactation. RNA transcripts were the template for amplifying TCR beta CDR3 regions. A set of HTBI primers served as the primers for a first-round RT-PCR of the TCR CDR3. MiXCR, applied by TCRdb to the multiplex PCR reads, yields one record per CDR3 protein. The table lists approximately 100,000 distinct CDR3 sequences, 40% to 50% of them singletons, with about a quarter in the top ten. There are a few counts of this clonotype. Its matching antigen is unknown. At one end, the junction sequence differs from germline, possibly due to a read error. Germline CDR1 reads MNHEY; CDR2 reads SMNVEV (reference sequence). This CDR3 spans 12 amino acids. Overall study findings and caveats: For ophthalmopathy, model prediction preceded onset by a median roughly 6.5 months.

This TCR was recovered from a man aged 35 to 55 with Graves' hyperthyroidism. What was sequenced was blood. The chain employs TRBV27 and TRBJ2-1; 7 bases line up with TRBD2. The CDR3 is CASSSNLAVLRF. CDR3 bases: TGTGCCAGCAGTTCCAATCTAGCGGTCTTACGGTTC.